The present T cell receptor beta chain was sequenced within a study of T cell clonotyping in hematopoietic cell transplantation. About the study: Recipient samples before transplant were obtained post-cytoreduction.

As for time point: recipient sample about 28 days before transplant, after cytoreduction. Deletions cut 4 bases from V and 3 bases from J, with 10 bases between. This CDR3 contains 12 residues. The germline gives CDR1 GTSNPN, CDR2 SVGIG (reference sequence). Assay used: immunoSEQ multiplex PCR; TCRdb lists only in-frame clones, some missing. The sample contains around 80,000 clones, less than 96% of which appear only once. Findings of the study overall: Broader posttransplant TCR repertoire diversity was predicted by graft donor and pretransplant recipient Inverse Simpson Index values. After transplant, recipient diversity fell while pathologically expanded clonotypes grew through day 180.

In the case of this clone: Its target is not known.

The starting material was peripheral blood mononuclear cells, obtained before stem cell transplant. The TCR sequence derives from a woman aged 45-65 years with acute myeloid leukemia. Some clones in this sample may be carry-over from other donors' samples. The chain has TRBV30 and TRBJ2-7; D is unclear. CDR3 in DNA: TGTGCCTGGAAACCCAATGACTACGAGCAGTACTTC. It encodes CAWKPNDYEQYF.